The clone carrying this TCR beta chain has only one observation. Under the authors' procedure: Amplification of reference gene primers provided the estimated nucleated cell counts. Libraries were prepared by immunoSEQ multiplex PCR; TCRdb keeps only in-frame clonotypes and omits some of them. V, J and clone size were drawn from that table, and D and trimming were deduced from the DNA. Of around 220,000 clones in the sample, around 86% were seen once. The ends lost 3 bases at V and 4 bases at J; junction bases unmatched: 7. Germline V gene data show CDR1 as SQVTM and CDR2 as ANQGSEA. The CDR3 has 15 residues. This sample is drawn from a study of blood T cell repertoires in COVID-19. On the study more broadly: Sources were T cells, B-cell-depleted T cells, or PBMCs; the material itself was cDNA or gDNA.

The sample consisted of peripheral blood. The chain combines TRBV29-1 with TRBJ2-3, with 10 bases aligning to TRBD2. The source is a woman in her forties or fifties with COVID-19, enrolled during active disease. CDR3 in DNA: TGCAGCGTTGAGACAGCGGGGGGGCCATCAGATACGCAGTATTTT. Its translation is CSVETAGGPSDTQYF.